The rows below give T cell receptor beta chains drawn from one sample of a study of PD-L1 blockade in urothelial cancer. Clones were read by immunoSEQ multiplex PCR, and TCRdb kept only the in-frame ones, dropping some. The sample carries about 130,000 clones, 84% recorded once. This specimen was PBMCs, taken around atezolizumab (anti-PD-L1) treatment. Receptors originate from a man aged 45 to 65 with urothelial cancer. Both conserved end residues are part of each CDR3. The order of the fields is V gene, D gene, J gene, CDR3 protein, CDR3 DNA. The D gene is left open where the match is weak.

V gene: TRBV27
D gene: TRBD2
J gene: TRBJ2-2
CDR3 protein: CASSPSGRAVSTGELFF
CDR3 DNA: TGTGCCAGCAGTCCTAGCGGGAGGGCCGTAAGCACCGGGGAGCTGTTTTTT

V gene: TRBV6-5
D gene: NA
J gene: TRBJ2-7
CDR3 protein: CASRKDSYEQYF
CDR3 DNA: TGTGCCAGCAGAAAAGACAGCTACGAGCAGTACTTC

V gene: TRBV7-2
D gene: NA
J gene: TRBJ2-2
CDR3 protein: CASTEATGTVSGELFF
CDR3 DNA: TGTGCCAGCACCGAAGCTACAGGGACGGTTTCCGGGGAGCTGTTTTTT

V gene: TRBV10-3
D gene: NA
J gene: TRBJ2-1
CDR3 protein: CAISRDSSYNEQFF
CDR3 DNA: TGTGCCATCAGTAGAGACAGCTCCTACAATGAGCAGTTCTTC

V gene: TRBV7-2
D gene: TRBD1
J gene: TRBJ2-5
CDR3 protein: CASSPMGTGGETQYF
CDR3 DNA: TGTGCCAGCAGCCCAATGGGGACAGGGGGGGAGACCCAGTACTTC

V gene: TRBV15
D gene: TRBD2
J gene: TRBJ2-1
CDR3 protein: CATSTPGLAGNEQFF
CDR3 DNA: TGTGCCACCAGCACCCCGGGACTAGCGGGAAATGAGCAGTTCTTC

V gene: TRBV28
D gene: NA
J gene: TRBJ1-4
CDR3 protein: CASSPWTEKEKLFF
CDR3 DNA: TGTGCCAGCAGCCCCTGGACAGAAAAGGAAAAACTGTTTTTT

V gene: TRBV30
D gene: NA
J gene: TRBJ2-2
CDR3 protein: CAWSVFSTHTGELFF
CDR3 DNA: TGTGCCTGGAGTGTATTTAGCACTCACACCGGGGAGCTGTTTTTT

V gene: TRBV7-9
D gene: NA
J gene: TRBJ1-5
CDR3 protein: CASSLGKMGNQPQHF
CDR3 DNA: TGTGCCAGCAGCTTGGGCAAAATGGGCAATCAGCCCCAGCATTTT

V gene: TRBV19
D gene: NA
J gene: TRBJ1-5
CDR3 protein: CASSTAGGSNQPQHF
CDR3 DNA: TGTGCCAGTAGTACCGCGGGGGGTAGCAATCAGCCCCAGCATTTT

V gene: TRBV27
D gene: TRBD2
J gene: TRBJ2-3
CDR3 protein: CASSSPTSGSRTDTQYF
CDR3 DNA: TGTGCCAGCAGTTCTCCGACTAGCGGGAGTCGCACAGATACGCAGTATTTT

V gene: TRBV6-1
D gene: TRBD1
J gene: TRBJ2-7
CDR3 protein: CATRTGEYEQYF
CDR3 DNA: TGTGCCACTAGGACAGGGGAATACGAGCAGTACTTC

V gene: TRBV5-5
D gene: TRBD2
J gene: TRBJ2-1
CDR3 protein: CASIGGGVGEQFF
CDR3 DNA: TGTGCCAGCATCGGGGGGGGAGTTGGTGAGCAGTTCTTC

V gene: TRBV28
D gene: NA
J gene: TRBJ2-6
CDR3 protein: CAATPGSSGANVLTF
CDR3 DNA: TGTGCCGCAACCCCGGGGAGCTCTGGGGCCAACGTCCTGACTTTC

V gene: TRBV5-1
D gene: NA
J gene: TRBJ2-7
CDR3 protein: CASSLHRDRSSYEQYF
CDR3 DNA: TGCGCCAGCAGCTTGCATCGTGACAGAAGCTCCTACGAGCAGTACTTC

V gene: TRBV30
D gene: NA
J gene: TRBJ2-4
CDR3 protein: CAWSVLGRGTAGNIQYF
CDR3 DNA: TGTGCCTGGAGTGTACTGGGCCGCGGTACAGCGGGAAACATTCAGTACTTC

V gene: TRBV15
D gene: TRBD2
J gene: TRBJ2-7
CDR3 protein: CATSKGTSGWEQYF
CDR3 DNA: TGTGCCACCAGCAAAGGGACTAGCGGGTGGGAGCAGTACTTC

V gene: TRBV27
D gene: TRBD2
J gene: TRBJ2-3
CDR3 protein: CASSLELAGTDTQYF
CDR3 DNA: TGTGCCAGCAGTTTGGAATTAGCGGGAACAGATACGCAGTATTTT

V gene: TRBV28
D gene: NA
J gene: TRBJ2-4
CDR3 protein: CASSFGGIAKNIQYF
CDR3 DNA: TGTGCCAGCAGTTTCGGCGGGATAGCCAAAAACATTCAGTACTTC

V gene: TRBV5-4
D gene: NA
J gene: TRBJ2-5
CDR3 protein: CASSPRGQETQYF
CDR3 DNA: TGTGCCAGCAGCCCGCGGGGCCAAGAGACCCAGTACTTC

V gene: TRBV7-9
D gene: NA
J gene: TRBJ1-5
CDR3 protein: CASSLDPPRPQHF
CDR3 DNA: TGTGCCAGCAGCTTAGATCCACCGCGGCCCCAGCATTTT

V gene: TRBV5-5
D gene: TRBD1
J gene: TRBJ1-6
CDR3 protein: CASSEGTGDNSPLHF
CDR3 DNA: TGTGCCAGCAGCGAAGGGACAGGGGATAATTCACCCCTCCACTTT

V gene: TRBV7-2
D gene: TRBD2
J gene: TRBJ2-7
CDR3 protein: CATPRAASGNSYEQYF
CDR3 DNA: TGTGCCACCCCGCGGGCCGCTAGCGGGAACTCCTACGAGCAGTACTTC

V gene: TRBV27
D gene: TRBD1
J gene: TRBJ2-4
CDR3 protein: CASSLRGRGLLAKNIQYF
CDR3 DNA: TGTGCCAGCAGTTTAAGGGGGCGAGGATTGCTAGCCAAAAACATTCAGTACTTC

V gene: TRBV5-1
D gene: TRBD2
J gene: TRBJ2-3
CDR3 protein: CASSLGSWTSGLSTDTQYF
CDR3 DNA: TGCGCCAGCAGCTTGGGCTCGTGGACTAGCGGACTTAGCACAGATACGCAGTATTTT

V gene: TRBV15
D gene: TRBD2
J gene: TRBJ2-7
CDR3 protein: CATSTVMASGAYEQYF
CDR3 DNA: TGTGCCACCAGCACTGTTATGGCTAGCGGAGCCTACGAGCAGTACTTC

V gene: TRBV5-6
D gene: NA
J gene: TRBJ1-2
CDR3 protein: CASTLRGAPGYGYTF
CDR3 DNA: TGTGCCAGCACCCTCCGTGGGGCGCCCGGCTATGGCTACACCTTC